This T cell receptor (beta chain) is drawn from a study of cytomegalovirus exposure and HLA in healthy donors. Notes on the study in general: For most TCR beta V segments, an earlier analysis put the productive rate at about 90% or about 30% of the time. Some public TCRs appeared in many individuals, while most sequences were rare.

As for this clone: Its antigen is still unknown.

The CDR3 spans 13 residues. Germline V gene lookup returns CDR1 SNHLY and CDR2 FYNNEI. V trimming: 7 bases; J trimming: 4 bases; junction bases outside the gene matches: 6. This PCR relied on a set of 60 Vbeta primers and 13 Jbeta primers. Profiled with immunoSEQ multiplex PCR; TCRdb holds only in-frame clones, not every one. Among roughly 160,000 clones listed, approximately 80% were seen once. This sequence joins TRBV2 and TRBJ2-5, with 7 nucleotides matching TRBD2. This clonotype originated in a man aged 18 to 30 in good health and CMV-seropositive. Sequenced: PBMCs. The CDR3 region is CASTGGFPETQYF. CDR3 sequence (DNA): TGTGCCAGCACCGGGGGGTTTCCAGAGACCCAGTACTTC.